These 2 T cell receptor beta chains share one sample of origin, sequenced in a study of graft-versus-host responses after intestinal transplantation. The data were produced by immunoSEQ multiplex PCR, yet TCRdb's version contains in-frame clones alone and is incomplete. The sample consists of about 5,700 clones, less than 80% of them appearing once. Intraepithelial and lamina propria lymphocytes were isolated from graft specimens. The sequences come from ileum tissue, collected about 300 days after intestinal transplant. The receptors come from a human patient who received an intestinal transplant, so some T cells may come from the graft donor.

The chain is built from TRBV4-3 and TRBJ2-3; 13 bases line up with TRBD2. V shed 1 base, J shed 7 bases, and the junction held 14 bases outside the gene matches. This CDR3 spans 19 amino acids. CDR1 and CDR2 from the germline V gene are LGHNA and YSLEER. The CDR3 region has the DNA TGCGCCAGCAGCCAAGTACTAGCGGGGGGGCCACCAACAAGAAATACGCAGTATTTT. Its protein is CASSQVLAGGPPTRNTQYF.

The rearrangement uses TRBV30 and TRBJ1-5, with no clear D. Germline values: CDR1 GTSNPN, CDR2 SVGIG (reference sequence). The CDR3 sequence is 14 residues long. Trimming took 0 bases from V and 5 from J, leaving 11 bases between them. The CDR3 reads CAWSVTGSHQPQHF. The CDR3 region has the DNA TGTGCCTGGAGTGTAACTGGGAGCCATCAGCCCCAGCATTTT.